Listed here are 10 T cell receptor beta chains from one sample, sequenced in a study of Ad26.COV2.S vaccination and SARS-CoV-2 variants. Sequencing was performed with immunoSEQ multiplex PCR; in TCRdb, only in-frame clones are kept and a portion is missing. The sample has under 150,000 clones; around 86% are singletons. The sample in question was peripheral blood, obtained after recovery from COVID-19. The origin of the receptors is a human donor who had recovered from COVID-19.

CDR3 protein: CASSPATGPSGEQYF. The CDR3 region has the DNA TGTGCCAGCTCACCTGCGACAGGCCCAAGCGGCGAGCAGTACTTC. V and J are TRBV18 and TRBJ2-7; tentatively, D is TRBD1 (6 bases). Per the germline V gene, CDR1 is KGHSH and CDR2 is LQKENI. Trimming pared 3 bases from V and 6 bases from J, leaving 18 bases between. This CDR3 comprises 15 residues.

J is TRBJ1-5 and V is TRBV27; D uncertain. This CDR3 has 14 amino acids. V shed 7 bases and J shed 0 bases, with 10 bases lying between them. Germline CDR1 reads MNHEY; CDR2 reads SMNVEV (reference sequence). This chain's CDR3 is CASTSLYSNQPQHF. CDR3 coding DNA: TGTGCCAGCACGTCTCTATATAGCAATCAGCCCCAGCATTTT.

The rearrangement links TRBV13 to TRBJ2-7, with 7 bases fitting TRBD2. From germline, CDR1 is PRHDT and CDR2 FYEKMQ (reference sequence). Germline trimming cut 5 bases from V and 5 bases from J; bases unmatched to any gene: 9. CDR3 size: 14 residues. The CDR3 nucleotides read TGTGCCAGCAGCACCCGTGGGGGGGGGAACGAGCAGTACTTC. This gives the protein CASSTRGGGNEQYF. The whole variable domain, remainder taken from reference TRBV13 and TRBJ2-7, is AAGVIQSPRHLIKEKRETATLKCYPIPRHDTVYWYQQGPGQDPQFLISFYEKMQSDKGSIPDRFSAQQFSDYHSELNMSSLELGDSALYFCASSTRGGGNEQYFGPGTRLTVT.

The rearrangement joins TRBV6-6 to TRBJ1-1, with D unresolved. With 5 bases removed from V and 4 bases from J, the gap between germline ends came to 11 bases. The CDR3 extends over 13 amino acids. CDR1 and CDR2 from the germline V gene are MNHNY and SVGAGI (reference sequence). In DNA, the CDR3 is TGTGCCAGCAGTACTCCATGGGGCACTGAAGCTTTCTTT. Translating it yields CASSTPWGTEAFF.

CDR3 nucleotides: TGTGCCTGGAGGTCTAGGCCTAATTCACCCCTCCACTTT. It yields the protein CAWRSRPNSPLHF. The chain recombines TRBV30 with TRBJ1-6; D is unresolved. Per germline, CDR1 GTSNPN and CDR2 SVGIG (reference sequence). This CDR3 is built from 13 residues. Trimming cost V 3 bases and J 6 bases, with 9 bases left between them.

V gene TRBV21-1 combines with J gene TRBJ1-5; TRBD1 reflects the table's D call only, with no check against the DNA. TRBV21-1 is assigned pseudogene status. There are 14 residues in the CDR3. CDR3 sequence (DNA): TGTGCCAGCAGCACCCGACAGGGGTCTCAGCCCCAGCATTTT. Its protein product is CASSTRQGSQPQHF.

The chain combines TRBV30 with TRBJ2-1; 13 bases are a match to TRBD2. The CDR3 extends over 15 amino acids. The ends lost 3 bases at V and 4 bases at J; junction bases unmatched: 3. Germline values: CDR1 GTSNPN, CDR2 SVGIG (reference sequence). The CDR3 DNA follows: TGTGCCTGGAGCGCACTAGCGGGGGGGTACAATGAGCAGTTCTTC. Its protein product is CAWSALAGGYNEQFF. Full variable domain (rest looked up from reference TRBV30 and TRBJ2-1): SQTIHQWPATLVQPVGSPLSLECTVEGTSNPNLYWYRQAAGRGLQLLFYSVGIGQISSEVPQNLSASRPQDRQFILSSKKLLLSDSGFYLCAWSALAGGYNEQFFGPGTRLTVL.

This rearrangement joins TRBV10-2 to TRBJ1-3; D might be TRBD1 (5 bases). Trimming stripped 4 bases from V and 1 base from J, with 14 bases between. Germline CDR1 and CDR2: WSHSY and SAAADI. The CDR3 covers 16 residues. The CDR3 nucleotides are TGCGCCAGCAGTGCAGGAGTTGCAGGGTCTGGAAACACCATATATTTT. This translates into CASSAGVAGSGNTIYF.

The chain has TRBV3-1 (or the pseudogene TRBV3-2) and TRBJ1-6; no clear D gene. This CDR3 contains 16 residues. V was trimmed by 0 bases and J by 7 bases, leaving 13 bases between them. Per germline, CDR1 LGHDT and CDR2 YNNKEL (reference sequence). CDR3 region: CASSQDSGLPNSPLHF. As DNA, the CDR3 is TGTGCCAGCAGCCAAGATTCAGGACTTCCAAATTCACCCCTCCACTTT.

The chain employs TRBV11-2 and TRBJ1-1; 8 bases line up with TRBD1. This CDR3 comprises 16 residues. Germline V lookup: CDR1 SGHAT, CDR2 FQNNGV. V lost 6 bases to trimming and J lost 4 bases; unmatched junction nucleotides: 13. CDR3 residues: CASRKGQGWLGTEAFF. DNA for the CDR3: TGTGCCAGCAGGAAAGGACAGGGATGGTTGGGCACTGAAGCTTTCTTT.